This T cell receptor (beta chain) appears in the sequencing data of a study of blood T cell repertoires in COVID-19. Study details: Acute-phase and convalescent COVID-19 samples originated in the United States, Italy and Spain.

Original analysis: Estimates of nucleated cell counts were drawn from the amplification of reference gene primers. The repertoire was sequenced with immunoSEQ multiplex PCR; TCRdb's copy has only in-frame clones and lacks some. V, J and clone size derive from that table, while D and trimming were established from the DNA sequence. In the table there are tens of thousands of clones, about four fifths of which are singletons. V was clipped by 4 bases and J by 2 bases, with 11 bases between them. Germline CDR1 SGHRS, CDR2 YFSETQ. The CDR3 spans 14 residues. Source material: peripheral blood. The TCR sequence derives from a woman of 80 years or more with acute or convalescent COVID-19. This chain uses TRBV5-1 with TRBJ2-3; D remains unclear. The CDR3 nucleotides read TGCGCCAGCAGCGGAGAGCGCTCCACAGATACGCAGTATTTT. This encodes CASSGERSTDTQYF.